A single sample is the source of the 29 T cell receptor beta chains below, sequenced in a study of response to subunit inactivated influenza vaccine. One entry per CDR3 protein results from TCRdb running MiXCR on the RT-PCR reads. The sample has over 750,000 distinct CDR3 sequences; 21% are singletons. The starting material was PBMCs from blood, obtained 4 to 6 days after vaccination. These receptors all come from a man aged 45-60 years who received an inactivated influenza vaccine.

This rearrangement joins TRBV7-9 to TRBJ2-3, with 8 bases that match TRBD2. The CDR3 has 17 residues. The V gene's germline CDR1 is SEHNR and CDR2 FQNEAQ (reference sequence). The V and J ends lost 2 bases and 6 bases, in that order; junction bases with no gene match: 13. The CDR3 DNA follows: TGTGCCAGCAGCTTAACGGCGGGAGGCCTACCCAAGGATACGCAGTATTTT. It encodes CASSLTAGGLPKDTQYF.

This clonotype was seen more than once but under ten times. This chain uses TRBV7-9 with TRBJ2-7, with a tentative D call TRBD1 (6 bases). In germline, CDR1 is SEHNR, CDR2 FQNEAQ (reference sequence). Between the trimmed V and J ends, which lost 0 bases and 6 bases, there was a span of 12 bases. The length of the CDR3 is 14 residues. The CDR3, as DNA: TGTGCCAGCAGCTTAGCGATAACAGGGACCGAGCAGTACTTC. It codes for CASSLAITGTEQYF.

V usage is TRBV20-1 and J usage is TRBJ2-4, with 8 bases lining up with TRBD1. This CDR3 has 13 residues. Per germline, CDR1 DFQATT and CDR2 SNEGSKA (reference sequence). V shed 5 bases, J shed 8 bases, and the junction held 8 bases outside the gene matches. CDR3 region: CSARTGFQHIQYF. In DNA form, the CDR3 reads TGCAGTGCTCGGACAGGGTTCCAGCACATTCAGTACTTC.

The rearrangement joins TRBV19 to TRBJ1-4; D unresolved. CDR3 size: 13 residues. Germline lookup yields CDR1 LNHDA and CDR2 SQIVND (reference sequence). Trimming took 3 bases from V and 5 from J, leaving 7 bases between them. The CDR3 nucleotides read TGTGCCAGTAGTATCGTCGGGAATGAAAAACTGTTTTTT. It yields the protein CASSIVGNEKLFF.

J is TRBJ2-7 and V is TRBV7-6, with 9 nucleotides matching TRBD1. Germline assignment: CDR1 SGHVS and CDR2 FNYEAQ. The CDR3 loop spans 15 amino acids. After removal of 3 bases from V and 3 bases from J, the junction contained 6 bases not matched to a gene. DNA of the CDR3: TGTGCCAGCAGCTTCGACAGGGGGGGGGACTACGAGCAGTACTTC. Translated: CASSFDRGGDYEQYF.

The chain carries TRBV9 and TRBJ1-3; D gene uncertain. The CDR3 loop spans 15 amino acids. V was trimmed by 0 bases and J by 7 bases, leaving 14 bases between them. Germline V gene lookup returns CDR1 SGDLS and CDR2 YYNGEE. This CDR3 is CASSVDLRVGNTIYF. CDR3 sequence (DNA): TGTGCCAGCAGCGTAGATCTGAGGGTCGGGAACACCATATATTTT.

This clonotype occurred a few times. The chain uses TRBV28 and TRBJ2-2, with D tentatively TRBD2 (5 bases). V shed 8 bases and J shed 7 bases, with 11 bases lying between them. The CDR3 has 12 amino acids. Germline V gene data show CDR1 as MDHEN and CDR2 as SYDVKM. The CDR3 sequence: CASGGLSGELFF. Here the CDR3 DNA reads TGTGCCAGCGGAGGCTTGAGCGGGGAGCTGTTTTTT.

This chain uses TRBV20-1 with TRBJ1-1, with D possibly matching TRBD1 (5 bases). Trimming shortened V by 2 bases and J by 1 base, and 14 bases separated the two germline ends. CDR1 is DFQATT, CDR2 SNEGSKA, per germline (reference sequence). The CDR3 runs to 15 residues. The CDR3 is CSARQGLPPNTEAFF. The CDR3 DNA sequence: TGCAGTGCTAGACAGGGCCTCCCCCCGAACACTGAAGCTTTCTTT.

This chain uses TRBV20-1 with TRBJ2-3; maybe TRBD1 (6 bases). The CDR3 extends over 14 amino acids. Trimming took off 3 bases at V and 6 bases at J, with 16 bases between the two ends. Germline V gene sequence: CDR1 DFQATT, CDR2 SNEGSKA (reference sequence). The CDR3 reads CSASAQSTGDTQYF. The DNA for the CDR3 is TGCAGTGCTAGCGCCCAGAGCACAGGGGATACGCAGTATTTT.

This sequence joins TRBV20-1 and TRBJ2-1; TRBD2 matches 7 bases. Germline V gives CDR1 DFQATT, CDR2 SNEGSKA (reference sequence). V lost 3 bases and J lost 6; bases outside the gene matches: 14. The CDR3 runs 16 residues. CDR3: CSASHMGGRAVNEQFF. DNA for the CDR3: TGCAGTGCTAGTCATATGGGAGGGAGGGCCGTCAATGAGCAGTTCTTC.

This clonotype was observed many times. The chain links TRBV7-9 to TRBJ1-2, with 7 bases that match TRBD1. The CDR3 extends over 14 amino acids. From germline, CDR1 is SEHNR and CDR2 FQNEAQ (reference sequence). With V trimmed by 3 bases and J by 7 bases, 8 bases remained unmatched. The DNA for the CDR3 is TGTGCCAGCAGCTTGGGGCAGGGGGAGCTTGGCTACACCTTC. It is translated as CASSLGQGELGYTF. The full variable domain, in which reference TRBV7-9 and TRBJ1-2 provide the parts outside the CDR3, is DTGVSQNPRHKITKRGQNVTFRCDPISEHNRLYWYRQTLGQGPEFLTYFQNEAQLEKSRLLSDRFSAERPKGSFSTLEIQRTEQGDSAMYLCASSLGQGELGYTFGSGTRLTVV.

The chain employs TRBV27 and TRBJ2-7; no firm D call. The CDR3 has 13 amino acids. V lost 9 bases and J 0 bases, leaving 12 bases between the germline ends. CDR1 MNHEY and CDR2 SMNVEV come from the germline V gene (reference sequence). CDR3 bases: TGTGCCAGTATGCGACATCGCTCCTACGAGCAGTACTTC. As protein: CASMRHRSYEQYF.

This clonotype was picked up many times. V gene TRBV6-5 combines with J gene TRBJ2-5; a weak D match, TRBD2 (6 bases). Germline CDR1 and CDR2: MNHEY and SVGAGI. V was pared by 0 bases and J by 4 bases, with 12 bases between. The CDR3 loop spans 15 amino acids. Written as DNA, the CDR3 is TGTGCCAGCAGTTACTCGACTGGGGGAGGAGAGACCCAGTACTTC. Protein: CASSYSTGGGETQYF.

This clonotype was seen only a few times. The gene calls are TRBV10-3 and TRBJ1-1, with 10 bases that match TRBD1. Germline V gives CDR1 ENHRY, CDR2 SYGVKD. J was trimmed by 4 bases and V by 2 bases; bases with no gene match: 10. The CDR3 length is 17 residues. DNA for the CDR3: TGTGCCATCAGTGAGCCTCGGCCGGGACAGGGGCTCACTGAAGCTTTCTTT. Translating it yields CAISEPRPGQGLTEAFF.

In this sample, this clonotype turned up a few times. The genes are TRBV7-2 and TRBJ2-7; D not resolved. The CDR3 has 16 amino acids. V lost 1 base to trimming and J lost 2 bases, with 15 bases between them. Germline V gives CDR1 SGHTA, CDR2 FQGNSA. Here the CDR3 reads CASSLVYNPSAYEQYF. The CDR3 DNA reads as TGTGCCAGCAGCTTAGTTTATAATCCCAGCGCCTACGAGCAGTACTTC.

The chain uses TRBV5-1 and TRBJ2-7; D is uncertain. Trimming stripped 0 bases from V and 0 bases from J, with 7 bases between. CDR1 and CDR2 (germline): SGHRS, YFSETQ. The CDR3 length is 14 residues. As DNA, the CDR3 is TGCGCCAGCAGCTTGGCCGGTCACTCCTACGAGCAGTACTTC. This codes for CASSLAGHSYEQYF.

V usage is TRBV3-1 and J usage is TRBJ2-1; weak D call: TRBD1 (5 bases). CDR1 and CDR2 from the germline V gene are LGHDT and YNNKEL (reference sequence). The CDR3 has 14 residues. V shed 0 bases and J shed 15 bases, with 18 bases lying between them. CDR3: CASSQEGLGRPLFF. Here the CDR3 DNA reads TGTGCCAGCAGCCAAGAGGGGCTCGGGCGGCCCTTGTTCTTC.

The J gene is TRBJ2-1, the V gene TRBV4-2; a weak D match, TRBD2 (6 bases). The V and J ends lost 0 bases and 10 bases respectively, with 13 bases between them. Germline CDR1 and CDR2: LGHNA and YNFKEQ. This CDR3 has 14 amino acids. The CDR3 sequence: CASSQERREDEQFF. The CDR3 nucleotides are TGTGCCAGCAGCCAAGAAAGAAGGGAGGACGAGCAGTTCTTC.

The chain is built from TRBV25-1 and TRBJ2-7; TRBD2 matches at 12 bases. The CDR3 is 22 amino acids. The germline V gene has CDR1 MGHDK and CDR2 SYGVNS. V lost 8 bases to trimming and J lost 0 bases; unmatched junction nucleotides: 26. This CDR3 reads CASHPLSRIKTTSGSGSYEQYF. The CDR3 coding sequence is TGTGCCAGCCACCCCCTCAGCCGTATTAAAACGACTAGCGGGAGCGGCTCCTACGAGCAGTACTTC.

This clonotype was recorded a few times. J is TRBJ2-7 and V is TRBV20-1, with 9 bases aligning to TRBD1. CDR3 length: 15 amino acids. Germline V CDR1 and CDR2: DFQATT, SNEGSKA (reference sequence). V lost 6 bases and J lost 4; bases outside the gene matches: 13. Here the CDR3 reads CSAKAADRGVYEQYF. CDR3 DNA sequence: TGCAGTGCCAAGGCCGCGGACAGGGGAGTGTACGAGCAGTACTTC.

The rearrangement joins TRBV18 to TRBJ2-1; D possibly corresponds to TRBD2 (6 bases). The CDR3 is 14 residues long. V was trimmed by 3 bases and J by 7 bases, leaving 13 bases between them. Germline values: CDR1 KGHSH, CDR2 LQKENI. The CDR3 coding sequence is TGTGCCAGCTCACCGGGACTTGAGAATAATGAGCAGTTCTTC. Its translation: CASSPGLENNEQFF. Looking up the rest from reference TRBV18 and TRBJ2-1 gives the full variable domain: NAGVMQNPRHLVRRRGQEARLRCSPMKGHSHVYWYRQLPEEGLKFMVYLQKENIIDESGMPKERFSAEFPKEGPSILRIQQVVRGDSAAYFCASSPGLENNEQFFGPGTRLTVL.

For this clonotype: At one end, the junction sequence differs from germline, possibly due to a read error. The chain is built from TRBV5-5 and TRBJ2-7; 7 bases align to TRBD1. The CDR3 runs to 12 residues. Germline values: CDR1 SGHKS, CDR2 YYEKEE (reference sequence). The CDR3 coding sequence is TGTGCCATCAGCCCCGGGACAGTCTTAAAGTACTTC. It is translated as CAISPGTVLKYF.

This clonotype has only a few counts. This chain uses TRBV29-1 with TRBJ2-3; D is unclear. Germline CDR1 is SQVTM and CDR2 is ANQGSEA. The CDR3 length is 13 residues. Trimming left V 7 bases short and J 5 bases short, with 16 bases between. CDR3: CSADRAKGDTQYF. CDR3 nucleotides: TGCAGCGCAGATAGGGCAAAGGGAGATACGCAGTATTTT.

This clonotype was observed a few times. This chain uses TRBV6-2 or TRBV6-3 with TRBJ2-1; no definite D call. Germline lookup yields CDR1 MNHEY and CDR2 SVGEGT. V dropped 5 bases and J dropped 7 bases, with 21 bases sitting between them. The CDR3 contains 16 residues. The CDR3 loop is CASSTPLARFGNEQFF. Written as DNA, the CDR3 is TGTGCCAGCAGTACCCCATTGGCGCGGTTTGGGAATGAGCAGTTCTTC.

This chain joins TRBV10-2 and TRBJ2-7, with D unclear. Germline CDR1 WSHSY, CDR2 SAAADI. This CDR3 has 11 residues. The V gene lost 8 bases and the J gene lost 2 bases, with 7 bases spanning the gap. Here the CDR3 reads CASQAAYEQYF. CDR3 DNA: TGCGCCAGCCAGGCAGCCTACGAGCAGTACTTC.

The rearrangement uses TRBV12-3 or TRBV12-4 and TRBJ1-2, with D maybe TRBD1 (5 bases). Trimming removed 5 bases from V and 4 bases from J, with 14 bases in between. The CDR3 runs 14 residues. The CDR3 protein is CASSRRGLGYGYTF. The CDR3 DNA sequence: TGTGCCAGCAGTCGCCGGGGGTTAGGCTATGGCTACACCTTC.

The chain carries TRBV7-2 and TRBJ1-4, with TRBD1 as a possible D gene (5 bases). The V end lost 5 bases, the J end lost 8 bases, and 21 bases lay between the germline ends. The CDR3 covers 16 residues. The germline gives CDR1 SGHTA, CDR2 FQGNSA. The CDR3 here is CASSPTGVGGVEKLFF. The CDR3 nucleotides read TGTGCCAGCAGCCCGACGGGGGTGGGAGGGGTGGAAAAACTGTTTTTT.

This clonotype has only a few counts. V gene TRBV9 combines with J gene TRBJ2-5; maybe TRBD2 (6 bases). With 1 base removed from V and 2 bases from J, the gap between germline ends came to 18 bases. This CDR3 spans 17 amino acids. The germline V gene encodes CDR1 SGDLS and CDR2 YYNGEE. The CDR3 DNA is TGTGCCAGCAGCGTATCCGGGGCCCTGGGAGGACAAGAGACCCAGTACTTC. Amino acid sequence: CASSVSGALGGQETQYF.

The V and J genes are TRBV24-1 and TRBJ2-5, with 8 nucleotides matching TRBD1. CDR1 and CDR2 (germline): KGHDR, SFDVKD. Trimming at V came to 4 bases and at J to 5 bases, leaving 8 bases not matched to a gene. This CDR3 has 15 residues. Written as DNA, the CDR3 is TGTGCCACCAGTGACCAGACAGGGGCGTACGAGACCCAGTACTTC. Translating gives CATSDQTGAYETQYF.